This entry describes one TCR beta chain. Per the germline V gene, CDR1 is SGHDT and CDR2 is YYEEEE. V was pared by 6 bases and J by 4 bases, with 9 bases of the junction left unmatched. The CDR3 is made up of 14 amino acids. In the original workflow: Reference gene primers were amplified, and this amplification served to estimate nucleated cell counts. This table comes from immunoSEQ multiplex PCR, and its TCRdb copy is limited to in-frame clones, with some not included. The V and J calls and clone size come from that table; D and trimming were worked out from the DNA. The sample carries around 170,000 clones, 80% to 85% recorded once. The data were taken from a study of blood T cell repertoires in COVID-19. Background on the study: The United States, Italy and Spain supplied acute and convalescent COVID-19 samples. Sources were T cells, B-cell-depleted T cells, or PBMCs; the material itself was cDNA or gDNA.

This chain uses TRBV5-6 with TRBJ2-5; 7 nucleotides match TRBD1. This clonotype originated in a man younger than 30 with active or convalescent COVID-19. Material: peripheral blood. CDR3 in DNA: TGTGCCAGCAACACCAGGGGGTATATAGAGACCCAGTACTTC. It translates to CASNTRGYIETQYF.